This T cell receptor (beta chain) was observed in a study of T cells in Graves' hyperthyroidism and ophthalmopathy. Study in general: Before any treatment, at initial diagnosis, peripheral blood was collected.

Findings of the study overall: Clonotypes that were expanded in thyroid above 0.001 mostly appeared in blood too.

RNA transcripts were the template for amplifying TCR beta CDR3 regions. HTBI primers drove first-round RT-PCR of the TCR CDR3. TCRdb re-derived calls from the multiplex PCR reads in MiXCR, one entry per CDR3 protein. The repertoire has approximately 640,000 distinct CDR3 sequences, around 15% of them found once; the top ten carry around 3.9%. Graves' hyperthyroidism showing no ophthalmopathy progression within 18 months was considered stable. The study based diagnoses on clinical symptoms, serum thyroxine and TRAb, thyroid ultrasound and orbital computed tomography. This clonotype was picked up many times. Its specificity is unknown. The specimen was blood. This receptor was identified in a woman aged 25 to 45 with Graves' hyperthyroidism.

As DNA, the CDR3 is TGTGCCAGCAGTTTTTCCCGACTAGCGGGTAGCACAGATACGCAGTATTTT. Amino acid sequence: CASSFSRLAGSTDTQYF. The gene calls are TRBV28 and TRBJ2-3; 10 bases align to TRBD2. Germline CDR1 and CDR2: MDHEN and SYDVKM. Losses at the gene ends were 3 bases for V and 0 bases for J; bases not matched to a gene: 6. This CDR3 contains 17 residues.